Described below is a single TCR beta chain sequence and its context. In the source study's methods: Reference gene primer amplification yielded estimated nucleated cell counts. Some clones are missing from TCRdb's copy, which holds only in-frame ones; the method was immunoSEQ multiplex PCR. The D gene and trimming were derived from the DNA, and the V and J assignments and clone size from that table. Of a few hundred thousand clones listed, roughly 90% are singletons. The CDR3 totals 14 residues. The germline V gene encodes CDR1 SGHDN and CDR2 FVKESK. V was clipped by 1 base and J by 2 bases, with 9 bases between them. This record belongs to a study of blood T cell repertoires in COVID-19. In the study overall: Acute and convalescent COVID-19 samples came from the United States, Italy and Spain.

Cohorts were assigned according to the clinical history that participants reported. Donors in Cohort 3 who had recovered were those with two negative PCRs, healthcare professional clearance, or resolution of their symptoms. This clonotype was obtained from a woman between 25 and 40 years old who had recovered from COVID-19. This chain joins TRBV14 and TRBJ2-7; D uncertain. The specimen sequenced was PBMCs or T cells enriched from blood (not recorded which). CDR3 nucleotide sequence: TGTGCCAGCAGCCAAGCACTTCAACCCTACGAGCAGTACTTC. Translation: CASSQALQPYEQYF.